This TCR beta chain was sequenced for a study of T cells after yellow fever vaccination. This CDR3 is 18 amino acids long. Germline V lookup: CDR1 SGHRS, CDR2 YFSETQ. The V gene end was trimmed by 0 bases and the J gene end by 4 bases; junction bases not matched to a gene: 12. TCRdb recomputed calls from the 5' RACE reads with MiXCR, one row per CDR3 protein. The sample carries 150,000 or so distinct CDR3 sequences, approximately 10% recorded once. The TCR was taken from a man aged 18 to 29 who received the YFV17D yellow fever vaccine. This material consisted of CD8+ T cells sorted from PBMCs, taken 45 days after the yellow fever booster vaccination. The chain links TRBV5-1 to TRBJ1-2; 10 nucleotides agree with TRBD1. The CDR3 loop reads CASSLDGTGATRAYGYTF. In DNA, the CDR3 is TGCGCCAGCAGCTTGGACGGGACAGGGGCCACCCGGGCCTATGGCTACACCTTC.